This T cell receptor beta chain was recovered during a study of cytomegalovirus exposure and HLA in healthy donors. Study results and limitations: Published work reported that the classifier diagnosed cytomegalovirus status with high specificity and sensitivity. For most TCR beta V segments, an earlier analysis put the productive rate at about 87% or about 30% of the time.

The V end lost 1 base, the J end lost 3 bases, and 12 bases lay between the germline ends. CDR1 and CDR2 (germline): MGHRA, YSYEKL. CDR3 length: 15 residues. Worth noting for this clone: Its antigen is unidentified.

PCR amplification relied on 60 Vbeta primers (plus 13 Jbeta primers). Libraries were prepared by immunoSEQ multiplex PCR; TCRdb keeps only in-frame clonotypes and omits some of them. Counted here are some 130,000 clones, more than 80% occurring once; the ten biggest clones make up 1%. This chain connects TRBV4-1 to TRBJ1-2; possibly TRBD1 for D (6 bases). The sequenced sample consisted of PBMCs. The origin of this receptor is a man aged 35-49 years in good health and CMV-seronegative. The chain's CDR3 is CASSQVRGLDYGYTF. The DNA of the CDR3 is TGCGCCAGCAGCCAAGTCAGGGGTTTGGACTATGGCTACACCTTC.